This TCR beta chain stems from a study of blood T cell repertoires in COVID-19. Study in general: Sources were T cells, B-cell-depleted T cells, or PBMCs; the material itself was cDNA or gDNA.

Only in-frame clones appear in the TCRdb table, and some are missing; sequencing was by immunoSEQ multiplex PCR. This table holds over 40,000 clones, over 80% found once. V lost 2 bases, J lost 3 bases, and 6 bases lay in between. Germline lookup yields CDR1 SGHKS and CDR2 YYEKEE (reference sequence). CDR3 length equals 13 residues. This sequence joins TRBV5-5 and TRBJ2-1, with D unresolved. This TCR derives from a human donor in a cohort sampled during active COVID-19. Sequencing used peripheral blood. CDR3 amino acids: CASSFHSYNEQFF. In DNA, the CDR3 is TGTGCCAGCAGCTTTCACAGCTACAATGAGCAGTTCTTC.